One sample yielded the 16 T cell receptor beta chains listed below, sequenced in a study of shared T cell receptors in the human thymus. Some clones are missing from TCRdb's copy, which holds only in-frame ones; the method was immunoSEQ multiplex PCR. Among 500,000 to 750,000 clones listed, roughly 90% were seen once. Separately, the same data were catalogued under a study of human thymus T cells.

The sample consisted of thymocytes. The source of these receptors is a boy younger than two with a congenital heart defect.

The rearrangement uses TRBV4-3 and TRBJ2-1; no clear D gene. This CDR3 contains 14 residues. Germline lookup yields CDR1 LGHNA and CDR2 YSLEER. Trimming removed 1 base from V and 9 bases from J, with 13 bases in between. CDR3 sequence: CASSQANDVVEQFF. As DNA, the CDR3 is TGCGCCAGCAGCCAAGCTAATGATGTGGTTGAGCAGTTCTTC.

The count of this clone is one. V usage is TRBV5-1 and J usage is TRBJ2-7, with 11 positions matching TRBD2. V gave up 8 bases and J gave up 5 bases; unmatched junction bases: 9. The CDR3 length is 14 residues. CDR1 and CDR2 (germline): SGHRS, YFSETQ. The CDR3 nucleotides read TGCGCCAGTGCCCGACTAGCGGGAAGCCACGAGCAGTACTTC. It encodes CASARLAGSHEQYF.

This chain uses TRBV6-4 with TRBJ2-6; maybe TRBD2 (5 bases). V was shortened by 8 bases and J by 1 base, with 12 bases between the two germline ends. Germline V gene lookup returns CDR1 MRHNA and CDR2 SNTAGT. The CDR3 runs 15 residues. For the CDR3, the DNA is TGTGCCAGCTTCCGGAGAGGGTCTGGGGCCAACGTCCTGACTTTC. Protein: CASFRRGSGANVLTF.

The chain links TRBV30 to TRBJ2-7; possibly TRBD1 for D (5 bases). The CDR3 has 14 amino acids. Germline CDR1 GTSNPN, CDR2 SVGIG (reference sequence). V lost 0 bases and J 2 bases, leaving 11 bases between the germline ends. The CDR3 DNA sequence: TGTGCCTGGAGTGTTGTGGGGCCTCCCTACGAGCAGTACTTC. Amino acid sequence: CAWSVVGPPYEQYF.

This chain links TRBV5-4 with TRBJ2-3; 8 positions match TRBD2. The V gene end was trimmed by 0 bases and the J gene end by 4 bases; junction bases not matched to a gene: 10. Germline V CDR1 and CDR2: SGHNT, YYREEE (reference sequence). The CDR3 extends over 17 amino acids. The DNA for the CDR3 is TGTGCCAGCAGCTTGGCTCGAGCGGGAGCGGGATCAGATACGCAGTATTTT. This codes for CASSLARAGAGSDTQYF.

This CDR3 reads CASSQVIAGVPYSADTQYF. CDR3 DNA: TGCGCCAGCAGCCAAGTAATAGCGGGAGTGCCCTATAGCGCAGATACGCAGTATTTT. The V gene is TRBV4-3, the J gene TRBJ2-3; TRBD2 aligns across 9 bases. CDR1 and CDR2 (germline): LGHNA, YSLEER. Trimming removed 1 base from V and 4 bases from J; junction bases left unmatched: 15. CDR3 length: 19 amino acids.

The chain employs TRBV10-3 and TRBJ2-7, with 7 bases that match TRBD1. There are 16 residues in the CDR3. The germline CDR1 and CDR2 sequences are ENHRY and SYGVKD. V lost 5 bases and J lost 2; bases outside the gene matches: 12. CDR3 bases: TGTGCCATCAGTCAGGGGGACCGACATAGACCCTACGAGCAGTACTTC. Its protein product is CAISQGDRHRPYEQYF.

The V gene is TRBV11-3, the J gene TRBJ2-1, with 7 bases matching TRBD2. The germline CDR1 and CDR2 sequences are SGHNT and YENEEA. Losses at the gene ends were 6 bases for V and 0 bases for J; bases not matched to a gene: 11. The CDR3 has 17 residues. The CDR3 nucleotides read TGTGCCAGCAGTCATAGGGAAGGGAGGGCCTCCTACAATGAGCAGTTCTTC. As protein: CASSHREGRASYNEQFF.

V gene TRBV2 combines with J gene TRBJ2-1, with TRBD2 matching 16 bases. CDR3 length equals 18 residues. J lost 2 bases, V lost 6 bases, and 7 bases had no gene match. Germline V gene lookup returns CDR1 SNHLY and CDR2 FYNNEI. CDR3 in DNA: TGTGCCAGCAGAGGTCCCGGGACTAGCGGGAGGGCCTACAATGAGCAGTTCTTC. This gives the protein CASRGPGTSGRAYNEQFF.

The rearrangement joins TRBV15 to TRBJ2-7, with TRBD1 as a possible D gene (6 bases). This CDR3 contains 16 residues. Germline-derived CDR1 and CDR2 are LNHNV and YYDKDF (reference sequence). Trimming cost V 0 bases and J 2 bases, with 14 bases left between them. The DNA for the CDR3 is TGTGCCACCAGCAGAGATGGCGGACAGCCGGCCTACGAGCAGTACTTC. Encoded protein: CATSRDGGQPAYEQYF.

This chain uses TRBV25-1 with TRBJ2-6, with D hard to call. This CDR3 contains 16 residues. With 7 bases removed from V and 0 bases from J, the gap between germline ends came to 13 bases. The germline V gene encodes CDR1 MGHDK and CDR2 SYGVNS. The CDR3 reads CASTIAPYSGANVLTF. CDR3 nucleotides: TGTGCCAGCACCATAGCACCCTACTCTGGGGCCAACGTCCTGACTTTC.

The chain has TRBV28 and TRBJ2-7; 15 nucleotides align to TRBD2. With 2 bases clipped from V and 1 base from J, the junction kept 6 bases outside the gene matches. Per germline, CDR1 MDHEN and CDR2 SYDVKM. The CDR3 spans 18 residues. CDR3 amino acids: CASSLRTSGRGNSYEQYF. The CDR3 bases are TGTGCCAGCAGTTTAAGGACTAGCGGGAGGGGAAATTCCTACGAGCAGTACTTC.

The V and J genes are TRBV5-1 and TRBJ1-4; possibly TRBD1 for D (6 bases). Germline V gives CDR1 SGHRS, CDR2 YFSETQ. V was pared by 4 bases and J by 8 bases, with 15 bases between. The CDR3 spans 14 residues. CDR3 sequence (DNA): TGCGCCAGCAGCAGGGGGGGCCCCGGGGAAAAACTGTTTTTT. As protein: CASSRGGPGEKLFF. Combining the CDR3 with reference TRBV5-1 and TRBJ1-4 gives the whole variable domain KAGVTQTPRYLIKTRGQQVTLSCSPISGHRSVSWYQQTPGQGLQFLFEYFSETQRNKGNFPGRFSGRQFSNSRSEMNVSTLELGDSALYLCASSRGGPGEKLFFGSGTQLSVL.

V is TRBV6-1 and J is TRBJ2-5; D is possibly TRBD2 (6 bases). Germline CDR1 and CDR2: MNHNS and SASEGT. The CDR3 consists of 14 residues. V was clipped by 3 bases and J by 4 bases, with 12 bases between them. The CDR3 DNA reads as TGTGCCAGCAGTGAGGGGGGTTTCCGAGAGACCCAGTACTTC. Its translation is CASSEGGFRETQYF.

CDR3 loop: CASSSASGRGADTQYF. The CDR3, as DNA: TGTGCCAGCAGCTCAGCTAGCGGGAGGGGGGCAGATACGCAGTATTTT. The V call is TRBV11-2, the J call TRBJ2-3, with 12 bases matching TRBD2. Losses at the gene ends were 4 bases for V and 4 bases for J; bases not matched to a gene: 6. CDR3 size: 16 residues. Germline CDR1 and CDR2: SGHAT and FQNNGV.

This clone has a single count. The rearrangement uses TRBV5-1 and TRBJ2-3, with 10 bases lining up with TRBD1. V gave up 2 bases and J gave up 4 bases; unmatched junction bases: 4. Germline lookup yields CDR1 SGHRS and CDR2 YFSETQ. CDR3 size: 15 residues. The CDR3 DNA follows: TGCGCCAGCAGCTTTGACAGGGGGCAGGCAGATACGCAGTATTTT. As protein: CASSFDRGQADTQYF.